This T cell receptor (beta chain) was sequenced in a study of T cell changes during pregnancy in multiple sclerosis. This clone was observed a handful of times. The repertoire was sequenced with immunoSEQ multiplex PCR; TCRdb's copy has only in-frame clones and lacks some. This table has 50,000 or so clones, around 93% appearing once. The source material was CD8+ T cells from peripheral blood mononuclear cells, sampled after pregnancy. This clonotype was obtained from a female donor with multiple sclerosis, enrolled in a pregnancy study.

The CDR3 region is CASGRGGYGYEQYF. DNA for the CDR3: TGTGCTAGTGGCCGCGGGGGTTACGGCTACGAGCAGTACTTC. The chain carries TRBV12-5 and TRBJ2-7; 7 bases align to TRBD2. Germline lookup yields CDR1 LGHNT and CDR2 FRNRAP. The CDR3 totals 14 residues. The V gene end was trimmed by 6 bases and the J gene end by 3 bases; junction bases not matched to a gene: 8.